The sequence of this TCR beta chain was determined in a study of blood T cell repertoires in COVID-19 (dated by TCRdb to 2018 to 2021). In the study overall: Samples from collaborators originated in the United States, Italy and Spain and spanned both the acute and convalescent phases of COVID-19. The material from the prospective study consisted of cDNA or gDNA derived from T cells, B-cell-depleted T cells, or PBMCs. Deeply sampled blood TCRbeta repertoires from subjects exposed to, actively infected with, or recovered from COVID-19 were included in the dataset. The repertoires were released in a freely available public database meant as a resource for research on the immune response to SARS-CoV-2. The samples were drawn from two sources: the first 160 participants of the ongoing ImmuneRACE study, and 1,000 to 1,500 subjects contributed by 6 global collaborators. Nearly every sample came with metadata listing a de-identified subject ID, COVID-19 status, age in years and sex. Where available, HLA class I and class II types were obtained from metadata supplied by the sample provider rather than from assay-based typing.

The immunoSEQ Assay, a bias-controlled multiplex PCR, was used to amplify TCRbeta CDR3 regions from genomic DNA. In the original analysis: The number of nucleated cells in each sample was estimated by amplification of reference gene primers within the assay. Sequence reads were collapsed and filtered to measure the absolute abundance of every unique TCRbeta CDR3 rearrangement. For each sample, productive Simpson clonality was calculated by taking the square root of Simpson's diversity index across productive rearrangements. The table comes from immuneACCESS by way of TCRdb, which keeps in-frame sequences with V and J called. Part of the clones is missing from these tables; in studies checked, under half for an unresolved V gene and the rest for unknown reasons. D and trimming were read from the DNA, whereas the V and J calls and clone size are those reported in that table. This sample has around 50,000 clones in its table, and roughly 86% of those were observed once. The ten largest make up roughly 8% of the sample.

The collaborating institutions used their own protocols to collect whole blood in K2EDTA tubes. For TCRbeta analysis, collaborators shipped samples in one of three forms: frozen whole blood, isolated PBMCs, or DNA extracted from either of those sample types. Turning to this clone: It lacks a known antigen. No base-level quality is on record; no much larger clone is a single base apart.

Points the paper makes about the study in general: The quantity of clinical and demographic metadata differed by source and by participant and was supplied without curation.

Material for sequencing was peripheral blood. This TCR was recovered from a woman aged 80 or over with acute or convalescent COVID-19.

The DNA is as follows: TGCGCCAGCAGCTTAGCGGGTGATTATAATTCACCCCTCCACTTT. It translates to CASSLAGDYNSPLHF. Recombination connected TRBV5-1 to TRBJ1-6, with the D gene not confidently named. As encoded in the germline V gene, CDR1 is SGHRS while CDR2 is YFSETQ. At the junction V is shortened by 2 bases and J by 4 bases, with 10 bases in between. The CDR3, from cysteine to phenylalanine, totals 15 residues. The DNA shown is the 45-base CDR3, in frame from base 1.